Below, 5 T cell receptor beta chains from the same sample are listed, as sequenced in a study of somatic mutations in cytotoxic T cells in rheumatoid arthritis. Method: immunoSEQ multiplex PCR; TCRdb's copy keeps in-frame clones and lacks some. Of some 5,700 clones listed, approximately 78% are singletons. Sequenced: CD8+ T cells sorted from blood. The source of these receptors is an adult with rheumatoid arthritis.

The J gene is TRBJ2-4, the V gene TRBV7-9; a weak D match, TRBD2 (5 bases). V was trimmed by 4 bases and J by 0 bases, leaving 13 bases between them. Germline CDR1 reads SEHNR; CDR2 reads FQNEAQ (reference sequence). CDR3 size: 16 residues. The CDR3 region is CASSSSGGEAKNIQYF. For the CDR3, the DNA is TGTGCCAGCAGCTCGAGCGGCGGAGAAGCCAAAAACATTCAGTACTTC.

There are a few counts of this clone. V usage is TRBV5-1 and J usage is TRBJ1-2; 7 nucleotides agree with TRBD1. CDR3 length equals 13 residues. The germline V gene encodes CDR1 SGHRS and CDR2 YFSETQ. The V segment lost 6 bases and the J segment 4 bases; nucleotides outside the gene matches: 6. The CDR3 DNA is TGCGCCAGCAAGCAGGGGGGGAGCTATGGCTACACCTTC. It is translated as CASKQGGSYGYTF.

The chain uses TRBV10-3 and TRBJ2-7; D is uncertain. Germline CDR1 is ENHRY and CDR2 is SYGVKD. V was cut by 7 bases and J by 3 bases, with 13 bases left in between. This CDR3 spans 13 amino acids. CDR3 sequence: CAITHSNSYEQYF. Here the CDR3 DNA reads TGTGCCATCACCCACTCCAACAGCTACGAGCAGTACTTC.

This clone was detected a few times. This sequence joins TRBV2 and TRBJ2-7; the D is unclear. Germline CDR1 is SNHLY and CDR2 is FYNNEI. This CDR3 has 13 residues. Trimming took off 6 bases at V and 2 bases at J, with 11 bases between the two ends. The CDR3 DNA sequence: TGTGCCAGCAGCCTGGGATATGCCTACGAGCAGTACTTC. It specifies CASSLGYAYEQYF.

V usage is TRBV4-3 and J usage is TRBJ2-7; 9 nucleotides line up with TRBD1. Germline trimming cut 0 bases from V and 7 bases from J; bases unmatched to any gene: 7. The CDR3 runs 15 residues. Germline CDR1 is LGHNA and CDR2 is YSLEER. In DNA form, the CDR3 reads TGCGCCAGCAGCCAAGATAGGACAGGGGCCTTTGAGCAGTACTTC. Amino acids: CASSQDRTGAFEQYF.